This paragraph reports one T cell receptor (beta chain). The antigen is undetermined. These data belong to a study of CXCR3-negative and CXCR3-positive naive CD8 T cells. Broader study findings: For CXCR3-positive naive cells, TRB CDR3s were more hydrophobic than those of CXCR3-negative naive cells.

The libraries of TRB cDNA were prepared using 5' RACE with UMI labels. TCRdb reprocessed the 5' RACE reads; each CDR3 protein has one entry and no DNA is given. This sample's table reports roughly 130,000 distinct CDR3 sequences. The sequence came from a human donor in good health. Some clones in this sample may be carry-over from other donors' samples. Sequencing used naive CXCR3+ CD8+ T cells from blood. The sample's subset: CD45RO-CCR7+CD27+CD95- naive CD8+ T cells expressing CXCR3 (TNR3+).

The CDR3 region is CASSPLGGSRANYYNEQFF. This chain uses TRBV14 with TRBJ2-1; the D call of TRBD2 rests on TCRdb alone, since no DNA is present to check it. Germline-derived CDR1 and CDR2 are SGHDN and FVKESK. The CDR3 has 19 residues.